This T cell receptor (beta chain) was captured in a study of metastatic and nonmetastatic thyroid tumors. Study at large: Both malignant and benign thyroid patients supplied peripheral blood and tumor or nodule tissue samples, across which the repertoires of these patients were then compared. Broader study findings: Significantly greater TCR beta diversity was reportedly found in malignant thyroid tumors than in benign nodules (in blood and tumor).

Patients had received no treatment of any kind before thyroid surgery. Original data processing: Clinicopathological groups supplied CDR3 differences that were used to build a distant-metastasis classifier for papillary thyroid cancer. TCRdb re-called the PCR reads with MiXCR. The V and J calls here are based on TCRdb, not the publication. This repertoire shows approximately 16,000 clones, about 31% found once; its top ten account for about 48%. Points on this clone: Its antigen is unknown.

The source material was tumor tissue. The sequence derives from a male donor with papillary thyroid cancer or a benign thyroid nodule (not recorded which). Some clones in this sample may be carry-over from other donors' samples.

CDR3 residues: CSVTFYRGPDNEQFF. CDR3 nucleotide sequence: TGCAGTGTTACGTTTTATAGAGGGCCCGACAATGAGCAGTTCTTC. The chain joins TRBV20-1 to TRBJ2-1; D is perhaps TRBD2 (5 bases). The germline V gene has CDR1 DFQATT and CDR2 SNEGSKA (reference sequence). Trimming took off 7 bases at V and 5 bases at J, with 21 bases between the two ends. CDR3 size: 15 residues.